A selection of T cell receptor beta chains follows, all from one sample in a study of blood T cell repertoires in COVID-19. TCRdb keeps only in-frame clones here, not all; method: immunoSEQ multiplex PCR. Counted here are approximately 200,000 clones, approximately 82% occurring once; the ten biggest clones make up 6.9%. The sequenced material came from peripheral blood. The receptor source for this set is a human donor with acute or convalescent COVID-19. The donor label of this sample is uncertain. The CDR3 runs from the conserved cysteine through the conserved F or W. D genes are given only for firm matches. Where a row states a size, it is once, few, many or the class of an expanded clone; other rows omit it.

j_call	d_call	v_call	clone_size	cdr3_aa	cdr3_nt
TRBJ1-6	TRBD1	TRBV2	-	CASSVRTGDNSPLHF	TGTGCCAGCAGTGTAAGGACAGGCGATAATTCACCCCTCCACTTT
TRBJ2-7	-	TRBV6-5	-	CASSYSQAGSYEQYF	TGTGCCAGCAGTTACTCGCAAGCGGGCTCCTACGAGCAGTACTTC
TRBJ2-7	TRBD1	TRBV5-1	once	CASSWTGTGSYEQYF	TGCGCCAGCAGCTGGACCGGGACAGGGTCCTACGAGCAGTACTTC
TRBJ2-5	TRBD2	TRBV7-3	-	CASSLGASGRARETQYF	TGTGCCAGCAGCTTAGGGGCTAGCGGGAGGGCCCGGGAGACCCAGTACTTC
TRBJ1-1	-	TRBV2	-	CASSDEENTEAFF	TGTGCCAGCAGTGATGAGGAGAACACTGAAGCTTTCTTT
TRBJ2-3	-	TRBV10-3	-	CAISFKTDTQYF	TGTGCCATCAGCTTTAAAACAGATACGCAGTATTTT
TRBJ1-2	TRBD1	TRBV7-3	-	CASSLTGQGRGYTF	TGTGCCAGCAGCTTAACAGGACAGGGTAGGGGCTACACCTTC
TRBJ1-1	TRBD1	TRBV3-1/TRBV3-2	-	CASSQYRGSGMNTEAFF	TGTGCCAGCAGCCAGTACAGGGGGTCGGGCATGAACACTGAAGCTTTCTTT
TRBJ1-1	-	TRBV19	once	CASSNRHRNTEAFF	TGTGCCAGTAGTAATCGACATAGAAACACTGAAGCTTTCTTT
TRBJ1-1	-	TRBV27	-	CASSFTWGGTEAFF	TGTGCCAGCAGCTTCACCTGGGGGGGCACTGAAGCTTTCTTT
TRBJ2-3	TRBD2	TRBV19	-	CASSTHGGSTDTQYF	TGTGCCAGTAGTACGCACGGGGGGAGCACAGATACGCAGTATTTT
TRBJ1-5	-	TRBV15	-	CATSATGPLGPQHF	TGTGCCACCAGCGCCACAGGTCCCCTCGGGCCCCAGCATTTT
TRBJ2-7	-	TRBV27	-	CASSLKGTGVGSYEQYF	TGTGCCAGCAGTTTAAAGGGGACGGGAGTTGGATCCTACGAGCAGTACTTC
TRBJ2-2	-	TRBV24-1	few	CATSLTGFTGELFF	TGTGCCACCAGTTTAACAGGGTTTACCGGGGAGCTGTTTTTT
TRBJ1-6	-	TRBV19	-	CASSPLQGSPLHF	TGTGCCAGTAGTCCTCTGCAGGGTTCACCCCTCCACTTT
TRBJ2-3	TRBD2	TRBV2	once	CASSLTSGRVPTHEDTQYF	TGTGCCAGCAGCTTGACTAGCGGGAGGGTCCCCACACACGAAGATACGCAGTATTTT
TRBJ2-3	-	TRBV9	-	CASSPPGGTDTQYF	TGTGCCAGCAGCCCTCCGGGAGGCACAGATACGCAGTATTTT
TRBJ1-1	-	TRBV11-1	-	CASTADRNTEAFF	TGTGCCAGCACCGCGGACAGGAACACTGAAGCTTTCTTT
TRBJ2-5	TRBD1	TRBV9	once	CASSVVGTGGMETQYF	TGTGCCAGCAGCGTAGTCGGGACAGGGGGCATGGAGACCCAGTACTTC
TRBJ1-1	-	TRBV29-1	once	CSVDSPRGNTEAFF	TGCAGCGTTGACAGTCCCAGGGGGAACACTGAAGCTTTCTTT
TRBJ2-1	-	TRBV7-2	-	CASSPRVTYNEQFF	TGTGCCAGCAGCCCCCGGGTCACCTACAATGAGCAGTTCTTC